This passage covers 15 T cell receptor beta chains from one sample sequenced in a study of blood T cell repertoires in COVID-19. Data came from immunoSEQ multiplex PCR; TCRdb stores just in-frame clones and leaves some out. In the table there are 350,000 or so clones, 70% to 90% of which are singletons. Sequencing was performed on peripheral blood. The source of these receptors is a woman in her twenties or thirties with COVID-19, enrolled during active disease.

This chain links TRBV2 with TRBJ1-5; D is perhaps TRBD1 (6 bases). This CDR3 region has 14 residues. The V and J ends lost 6 bases and 4 bases respectively, with 13 bases between them. Germline-derived CDR1 and CDR2 are SNHLY and FYNNEI. The CDR3 spells CASSGQSGNQPQHF. CDR3 sequence (DNA): TGTGCCAGCAGCGGACAGTCCGGGAATCAGCCCCAGCATTTT.

J is TRBJ2-1 and V is TRBV20-1; 7 bases align to TRBD2. Germline V lookup: CDR1 DFQATT, CDR2 SNEGSKA (reference sequence). Trimming removed 3 bases from V and 6 bases from J; junction bases left unmatched: 8. This CDR3 has 14 residues. The CDR3 DNA is TGCAGTGCTAGTGTCGGGGGGTTCGGCAATGAGCAGTTCTTC. This codes for CSASVGGFGNEQFF.

The chain is built from TRBV28 and TRBJ2-1; D might be TRBD1 (6 bases). The CDR3 loop spans 16 amino acids. Germline CDR1 reads MDHEN; CDR2 reads SYDVKM. V was pared by 6 bases and J by 6 bases, with 21 bases between. The CDR3, as DNA: TGTGCCAGCAGCCCTACGAGCGGACAGTTCAGCAATGAGCAGTTCTTC. Its protein product is CASSPTSGQFSNEQFF.

V usage is TRBV9 and J usage is TRBJ2-5, with 8 nucleotides matching TRBD1. Germline V gives CDR1 SGDLS, CDR2 YYNGEE. The J segment lost 5 bases and the V segment lost 7 bases, leaving 13 bases of the junction unmatched. This CDR3 comprises 15 residues. Here the CDR3 reads CASGQFGQGGETQYF. The CDR3 region has the DNA TGTGCCAGCGGACAATTCGGACAGGGAGGTGAGACCCAGTACTTC.

The gene calls are TRBV28 and TRBJ1-6, with D possibly being TRBD1 (5 bases). The ends were cut back, 4 bases at V and 10 bases at J, with 17 bases in the middle. CDR3 length equals 15 residues. The germline CDR1 and CDR2 sequences are MDHEN and SYDVKM. This chain's CDR3 is CASSSLQGNGSPLHF. In nucleotides, the CDR3 is TGTGCCAGCAGTTCCCTCCAGGGCAATGGGTCACCCCTCCACTTT.

The CDR3 coding sequence is TGTGCCTGGAGTGTATCCAGACTCAATGAAAAACTGTTTTTT. It specifies CAWSVSRLNEKLFF. The chain links TRBV30 to TRBJ1-4; D uncertain. CDR3 size: 14 residues. The V gene lost 0 bases and the J gene lost 5 bases, with 10 bases spanning the gap. Germline assignment: CDR1 GTSNPN and CDR2 SVGIG (reference sequence).

This clone occurred a few times. The V and J genes are TRBV11-2 and TRBJ1-2; 8 positions match TRBD1. Unmatched junction bases numbered 4, after V lost 4 bases and J lost 3 bases. CDR3 length equals 14 residues. Germline CDR1 reads SGHAT; CDR2 reads FQNNGV. DNA of the CDR3: TGTGCCAGCAGCTCGGACAGGGATGACTATGGCTACACCTTC. Residues: CASSSDRDDYGYTF.

The rearrangement joins TRBV5-1 to TRBJ1-1; no reliable D call. The CDR3 is made up of 14 amino acids. CDR1 is SGHRS, CDR2 YFSETQ, per germline. The germline V and J ends were trimmed by 3 bases and 3 bases, with 12 bases remaining between them. Written as DNA, the CDR3 is TGCGCCAGCAGCTCGAAAAACGGGGACACTGAAGCTTTCTTT. This encodes CASSSKNGDTEAFF.

Remarks on this clone: Other DNA sequences in this specimen translate into the identical CDR3. The J gene is TRBJ1-2, the V gene TRBV15; a weak D match, TRBD1 (5 bases). This CDR3 has 14 residues. Germline V lookup: CDR1 LNHNV, CDR2 YYDKDF (reference sequence). V lost 3 bases and J lost 2, with 10 bases in between. The CDR3 region is CATSRGTGNYGYTF. The CDR3 DNA sequence: TGTGCCACCAGCAGGGGAACAGGCAACTATGGCTACACCTTC.

The rearrangement uses TRBV7-9 and TRBJ1-3; 12 positions match TRBD1. After removal of 5 bases from V and 0 bases from J, the junction contained 8 bases not matched to a gene. The CDR3 covers 18 residues. Germline CDR1 and CDR2: SEHNR and FQNEAQ (reference sequence). The CDR3 is CASSRPLGQGASGNTIYF. For the CDR3, the DNA is TGTGCCAGCAGCCGTCCCCTGGGACAGGGGGCCTCTGGAAACACCATATATTTT.

This chain joins TRBV19 and TRBJ1-6, with 9 nucleotides matching TRBD1. The trim removed 4 bases at V and 4 bases at J, leaving 2 bases unmatched. Germline loops: CDR1 LNHDA, CDR2 SQIVND (reference sequence). The length of the CDR3 is 15 residues. DNA for the CDR3: TGTGCCAGTAGTACCGGGACAGGGTATAATTCACCCCTCCACTTT. Protein product: CASSTGTGYNSPLHF.

The rearrangement uses TRBV11-3 and TRBJ1-6, with a possible D match to TRBD1 (6 bases). The CDR3 extends over 15 amino acids. Germline V CDR1 and CDR2: SGHNT, YENEEA. The V and J ends lost 1 base and 7 bases respectively, with 11 bases between them. CDR3 amino acids: CASSLGGGRNSPLHF. For the CDR3, the DNA is TGTGCCAGCAGCTTAGGCGGGGGGCGGAATTCACCCCTCCACTTT.

This clone showed up just once. V and J are TRBV9 and TRBJ2-5, with 9 bases lining up with TRBD2. The V gene end was trimmed by 0 bases and the J gene end by 5 bases; junction bases not matched to a gene: 8. CDR1 is SGDLS and CDR2 is YYNGEE in the germline V gene. The CDR3 loop spans 16 amino acids. CDR3 loop: CASSVDGGGAEETQYF. CDR3 coding DNA: TGTGCCAGCAGCGTAGATGGCGGGGGGGCGGAGGAGACCCAGTACTTC.

On this clone: Additional DNA sequences in this sample encode the identical CDR3. Written as DNA, the CDR3 is TGCAGCGTTCGTACAGGAAGCTACGAGCAGTACTTC. This gives the protein CSVRTGSYEQYF. The chain links TRBV29-1 to TRBJ2-7; D is possibly TRBD1 (5 bases). Germline CDR1 is SQVTM and CDR2 is ANQGSEA. V was cut by 5 bases and J by 3 bases, with 11 bases left in between. The CDR3 is 12 residues long.

This chain uses TRBV2 with TRBJ1-5; 8 nucleotides line up with TRBD1. The CDR3 is 15 residues long. V lost 8 bases and J lost 3; bases outside the gene matches: 9. The germline V gene has CDR1 SNHLY and CDR2 FYNNEI. The CDR3 loop reads CASGQGRQHNQPQHF. In DNA form, the CDR3 reads TGTGCCAGCGGACAGGGCCGGCAACACAATCAGCCCCAGCATTTT.